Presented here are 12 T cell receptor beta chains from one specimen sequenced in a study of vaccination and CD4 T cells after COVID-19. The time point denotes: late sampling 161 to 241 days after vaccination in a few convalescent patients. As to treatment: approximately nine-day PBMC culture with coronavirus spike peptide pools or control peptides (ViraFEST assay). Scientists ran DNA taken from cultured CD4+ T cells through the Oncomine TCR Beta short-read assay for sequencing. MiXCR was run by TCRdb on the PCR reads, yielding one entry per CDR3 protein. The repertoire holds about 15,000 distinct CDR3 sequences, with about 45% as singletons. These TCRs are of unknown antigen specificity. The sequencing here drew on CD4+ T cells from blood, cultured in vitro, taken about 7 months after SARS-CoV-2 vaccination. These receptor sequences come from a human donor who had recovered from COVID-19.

CDR3 region: CASSLSGRTDTQYF. The DNA for the CDR3 is TGTGCCAGCAGCTTATCGGGCCGCACAGATACGCAGTATTTT. The chain carries TRBV7-6 and TRBJ2-3; no clear D. The CDR3 sequence is 14 residues long. Trimming stripped 2 bases from V and 1 base from J, with 7 bases between. Germline assignment: CDR1 SGHVS and CDR2 FNYEAQ. Full variable domain (outside the CDR3, taken from reference TRBV7-6 and TRBJ2-3): GAGVSQSPRYKVTKRGQDVALRCDPISGHVSLYWYRQALGQGPEFLTYFNYEAQQDKSGLPNDRFSAERPEGSISTLTIQRTEQRDSAMYRCASSLSGRTDTQYFGPGTRLTVL.

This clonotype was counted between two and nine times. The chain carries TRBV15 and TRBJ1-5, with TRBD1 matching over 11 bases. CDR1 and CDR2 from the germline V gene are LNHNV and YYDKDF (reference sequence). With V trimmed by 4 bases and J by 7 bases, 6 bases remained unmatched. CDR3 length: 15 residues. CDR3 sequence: CATSTRTGGGQPQHF. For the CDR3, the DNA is TGTGCCACCAGCACCCGGACAGGGGGCGGACAGCCCCAGCATTTT.

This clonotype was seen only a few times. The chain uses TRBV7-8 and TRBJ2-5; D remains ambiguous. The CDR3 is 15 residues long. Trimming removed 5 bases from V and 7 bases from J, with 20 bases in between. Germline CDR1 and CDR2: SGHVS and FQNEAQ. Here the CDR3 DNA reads TGTGCCAGCAGCCCCGGTACTCTGTCGGTCGGGACCCAGTACTTC. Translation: CASSPGTLSVGTQYF.

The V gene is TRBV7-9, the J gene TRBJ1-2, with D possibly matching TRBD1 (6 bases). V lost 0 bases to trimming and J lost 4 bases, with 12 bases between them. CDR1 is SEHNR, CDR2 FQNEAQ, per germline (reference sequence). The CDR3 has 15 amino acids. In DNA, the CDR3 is TGTGCCAGCAGCTTAGCCTTGGGGGCTCCCTATGGCTACACCTTC. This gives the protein CASSLALGAPYGYTF. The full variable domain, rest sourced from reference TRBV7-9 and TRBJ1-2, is DTGVSQNPRHKITKRGQNVTFRCDPISEHNRLYWYRQTLGQGPEFLTYFQNEAQLEKSRLLSDRFSAERPKGSFSTLEIQRTEQGDSAMYLCASSLALGAPYGYTFGSGTRLTVV.

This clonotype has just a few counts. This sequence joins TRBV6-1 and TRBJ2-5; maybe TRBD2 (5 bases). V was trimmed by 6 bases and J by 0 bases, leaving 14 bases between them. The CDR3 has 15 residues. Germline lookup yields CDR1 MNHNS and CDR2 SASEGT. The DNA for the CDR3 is TGTGCCAGCAGGGAGGACCGAGGGTACCAAGAGACCCAGTACTTC. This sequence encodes CASREDRGYQETQYF.

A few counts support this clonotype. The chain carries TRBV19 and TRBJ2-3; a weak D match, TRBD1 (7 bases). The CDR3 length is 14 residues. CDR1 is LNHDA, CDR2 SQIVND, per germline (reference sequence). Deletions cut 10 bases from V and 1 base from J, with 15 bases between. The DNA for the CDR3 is TGTGCCACCCGAAGGAGGGGGCGCACAGATACGCAGTATTTT. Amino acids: CATRRRGRTDTQYF.

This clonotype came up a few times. CDR3 coding DNA: TGTGCCAGCAGCTGGGGTCTCTCTCAGCCCCAGCATTTT. As protein: CASSWGLSQPQHF. V gene TRBV7-2 combines with J gene TRBJ1-5; D remains unclear. From germline, CDR1 is SGHTA and CDR2 FQGNSA. The CDR3 loop spans 13 amino acids. Trimming removed 4 bases from V and 6 bases from J, with 10 bases in between.

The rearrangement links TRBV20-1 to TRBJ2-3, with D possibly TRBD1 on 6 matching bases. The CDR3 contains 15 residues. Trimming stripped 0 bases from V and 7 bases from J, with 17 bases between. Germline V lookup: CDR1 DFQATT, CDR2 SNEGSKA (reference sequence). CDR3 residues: CSARDPRGRENTQYF. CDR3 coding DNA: TGCAGTGCTAGAGACCCCAGGGGCAGGGAAAATACGCAGTATTTT.

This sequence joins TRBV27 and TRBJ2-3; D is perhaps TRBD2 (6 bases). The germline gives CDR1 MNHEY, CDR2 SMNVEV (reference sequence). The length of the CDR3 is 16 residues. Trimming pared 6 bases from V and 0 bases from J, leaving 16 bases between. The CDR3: CASSQRASRSTDTQYF. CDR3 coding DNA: TGTGCCAGCAGCCAGCGGGCCTCCCGGAGCACAGATACGCAGTATTTT.

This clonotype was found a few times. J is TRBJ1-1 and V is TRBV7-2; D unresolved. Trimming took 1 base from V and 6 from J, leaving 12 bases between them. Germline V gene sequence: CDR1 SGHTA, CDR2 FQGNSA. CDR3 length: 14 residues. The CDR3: CASSLDFGSPEAFF. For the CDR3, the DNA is TGTGCCAGCAGCTTAGACTTTGGGTCACCTGAAGCTTTCTTT.

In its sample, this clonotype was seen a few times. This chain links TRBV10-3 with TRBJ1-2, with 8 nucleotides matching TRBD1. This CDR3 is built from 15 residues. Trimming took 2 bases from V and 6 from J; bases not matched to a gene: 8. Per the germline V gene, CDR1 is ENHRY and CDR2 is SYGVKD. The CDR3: CAISEGRTGFDGYTF. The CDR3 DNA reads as TGTGCCATCAGTGAGGGGAGGACAGGGTTTGATGGCTACACCTTC.

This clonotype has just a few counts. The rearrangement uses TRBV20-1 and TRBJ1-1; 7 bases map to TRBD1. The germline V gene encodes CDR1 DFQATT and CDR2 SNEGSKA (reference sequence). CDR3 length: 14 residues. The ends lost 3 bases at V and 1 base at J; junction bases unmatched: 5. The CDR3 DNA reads TGCAGTGCTAGTAAGGGGGCATGGAACACTGAAGCTTTCTTT. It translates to CSASKGAWNTEAFF.